These 27 T cell receptor beta chains originate from one sample sequenced in a study of PD-1 blockade in classical Hodgkin lymphoma. Generated by immunoSEQ multiplex PCR, the TCRdb table keeps only in-frame clones and is missing some. The sample lists about 43,000 clones, approximately 70% seen once, with 2.5% to 3.5% in the top ten. Relapse after autologous stem cell transplantation occurred in every patient, and brentuximab vedotin exposure varied. Material: peripheral blood mononuclear cells (PBMCs), obtained before the second cycle of nivolumab. The source is a human donor with classical Hodgkin lymphoma.

The chain couples TRBV19 to TRBJ2-2; tentatively, D is TRBD1 or TRBD2 (5 bases each). Between the trimmed V and J ends, which lost 4 bases and 1 base, there was a span of 10 bases. The V gene's germline CDR1 is LNHDA and CDR2 SQIVND (reference sequence). CDR3 length: 15 amino acids. CDR3 bases: TGTGCCAGTAGTACCCGGGGCCGGAACACCGGGGAGCTGTTTTTT. Its translation is CASSTRGRNTGELFF.

The rearrangement joins TRBV30 to TRBJ2-5; a possible D gene is TRBD1 (6 bases). Trimming cost V 3 bases and J 7 bases, with 24 bases left between them. Germline V gene sequence: CDR1 GTSNPN, CDR2 SVGIG (reference sequence). The CDR3 has 16 amino acids. CDR3 DNA sequence: TGTGCCTGGAGGCAAAGGCCGCCGGGACACGCGCGGACCCAGTACTTC. Encoded protein: CAWRQRPPGHARTQYF.

The CDR3 loop is CASSFRSEGWEQFF. The CDR3 DNA reads as TGTGCCAGCAGCTTCAGATCCGAGGGATGGGAGCAGTTCTTC. The rearrangement joins TRBV9 to TRBJ2-1; D might be TRBD2 (5 bases). Germline V gene data show CDR1 as SGDLS and CDR2 as YYNGEE. V lost 4 bases to trimming and J lost 10 bases, with 18 bases between them. CDR3 size: 14 residues.

This clone was recorded a few times. This chain connects TRBV7-9 to TRBJ1-2; no definite D call. The CDR3 contains 13 residues. Germline CDR1 is SEHNR and CDR2 is FQNEAQ (reference sequence). Deletions cut 5 bases from V and 8 bases from J, with 15 bases between. CDR3 sequence (DNA): TGTGCCAGCAGCCTGAACCCCCGGGTCGGCTACACCTTC. Protein: CASSLNPRVGYTF. The complete variable domain, with remaining parts taken from reference TRBV7-9 and TRBJ1-2, reads DTGVSQNPRHKITKRGQNVTFRCDPISEHNRLYWYRQTLGQGPEFLTYFQNEAQLEKSRLLSDRFSAERPKGSFSTLEIQRTEQGDSAMYLCASSLNPRVGYTFGSGTRLTVV.

This clone is classed as medium-sized (0.01 to 0.1%). The chain employs TRBV6-5 and TRBJ1-1, with 8 nucleotides matching TRBD1. With V trimmed by 6 bases and J by 10 bases, 10 bases remained unmatched. The CDR3 is made up of 13 amino acids. CDR1 MNHEY and CDR2 SVGAGI come from the germline V gene. CDR3 residues: CASRDGQGERAFF. Here the CDR3 DNA reads TGTGCCAGCAGAGACGGACAGGGCGAACGAGCTTTCTTT.

CDR3 sequence reads: CASRPGLAPEQYF. In DNA form, the CDR3 reads TGTGCCAGCAGACCGGGACTAGCTCCAGAGCAGTACTTC. This chain joins TRBV6-1 and TRBJ2-7; 9 positions agree with TRBD2. Germline V lookup: CDR1 MNHNS, CDR2 SASEGT. V lost 6 bases and J lost 7; bases outside the gene matches: 7. This CDR3 has 13 residues.

This rearrangement joins TRBV6-6 to TRBJ2-1; 10 bases map to TRBD2. This CDR3 has 15 residues. With 1 base clipped from V and 6 bases from J, the junction kept 3 bases outside the gene matches. Germline CDR1 MNHNY, CDR2 SVGAGI (reference sequence). CDR3 sequence: CASSYWLAGANEQFF. Written as DNA, the CDR3 is TGTGCCAGCAGTTACTGGCTAGCGGGAGCCAATGAGCAGTTCTTC.

This clone showed up just a few times. The chain employs TRBV30 and TRBJ1-2; D remains unclear. Per the germline V gene, CDR1 is GTSNPN and CDR2 is SVGIG (reference sequence). This CDR3 has 12 amino acids. Here the CDR3 DNA reads TGTGCACTTTTCCAGGCCCCCTATGGCTACACCTTC. Translation: CALFQAPYGYTF.

This chain joins TRBV5-1 and TRBJ2-1; TRBD1 agrees at 7 bases. The V gene end was trimmed by 3 bases and the J gene end by 4 bases; junction bases not matched to a gene: 4. The CDR3 has 14 amino acids. Germline CDR1 reads SGHRS; CDR2 reads YFSETQ. This CDR3 reads CASSWGTAYNEQFF. CDR3 DNA sequence: TGCGCCAGCAGCTGGGGGACAGCGTACAATGAGCAGTTCTTC. Using reference TRBV5-1 and TRBJ2-1 for the parts outside the CDR3, the full variable domain is KAGVTQTPRYLIKTRGQQVTLSCSPISGHRSVSWYQQTPGQGLQFLFEYFSETQRNKGNFPGRFSGRQFSNSRSEMNVSTLELGDSALYLCASSWGTAYNEQFFGPGTRLTVL.

The J gene is TRBJ2-3, the V gene TRBV19; 10 bases match TRBD1. CDR1 LNHDA and CDR2 SQIVND come from the germline V gene (reference sequence). The CDR3 loop spans 16 amino acids. V shed 5 bases, J shed 7 bases, and the junction held 12 bases outside the gene matches. CDR3: CASSVDRGQGLNTQYF. For the CDR3, the DNA is TGTGCCAGTAGTGTTGACAGGGGGCAGGGTTTAAATACGCAGTATTTT. Filled out from reference TRBV19 and TRBJ2-3, the complete variable domain reads DGGITQSPKYLFRKEGQNVTLSCEQNLNHDAMYWYRQDPGQGLRLIYYSQIVNDFQKGDIAEGYSVSREKKESFPLTVTSAQKNPTAFYLCASSVDRGQGLNTQYFGPGTRLTVL.

The rearrangement uses TRBV14 and TRBJ1-3; no reliable D call. This CDR3 has 12 residues. Between the trimmed V and J ends, which lost 3 bases and 2 bases, there was a span of 2 bases. Looked up from germline, CDR1 is SGHDN and CDR2 is FVKESK. The CDR3, as DNA: TGTGCCAGCAGCCAGACTGGAAACACCATATATTTT. Its protein is CASSQTGNTIYF. Together with reference TRBV14 and TRBJ1-3, the CDR3 gives the full variable domain: EAGVTQFPSHSVIEKGQTVTLRCDPISGHDNLYWYRRVMGKEIKFLLHFVKESKQDESGMPNNRFLAERTGGTYSTLKVQPAELEDSGVYFCASSQTGNTIYFGEGSWLTVV.

This chain connects TRBV19 to TRBJ1-1; possible D gene TRBD1, 6 bases. Germline-derived CDR1 and CDR2 are LNHDA and SQIVND (reference sequence). With 7 bases removed from V and 3 bases from J, the gap between germline ends came to 15 bases. The CDR3 spans 14 residues. CDR3 sequence reads: CASNRGQYYTEAFF. The CDR3 region has the DNA TGTGCCAGTAACCGCGGACAGTATTACACTGAAGCTTTCTTT.

This rearrangement joins TRBV2 to TRBJ1-1; perhaps TRBD1 as D (5 bases). This CDR3 is 11 amino acids long. Between the trimmed V and J ends, which lost 9 bases and 6 bases, there was a span of 11 bases. CDR1 is SNHLY, CDR2 FYNNEI, per germline. The CDR3: CASWGGAEAFF. Written as DNA, the CDR3 is TGTGCCAGTTGGGGGGGTGCTGAAGCTTTCTTT. Variable domain in full (rest from reference TRBV2 and TRBJ1-1): EPEVTQTPSHQVTQMGQEVILRCVPISNHLYFYWYRQILGQKVEFLVSFYNNEISEKSEIFDDQFSVERPDGSNFTLKIRSTKLEDSAMYFCASWGGAEAFFGQGTRLTVV.

This clone appeared a single time. CDR3 DNA sequence: TGCGCCAGCGGAGGACTAGCGGGAGGGGGAGAGACCCAGTACTTC. Residues: CASGGLAGGGETQYF. This chain connects TRBV5-1 to TRBJ2-5, with 15 bases identical to TRBD2. CDR3 length: 15 residues. Germline V gene lookup returns CDR1 SGHRS and CDR2 YFSETQ. Unmatched junction bases numbered 5, after V lost 7 bases and J lost 4 bases.

The chain carries TRBV7-9 and TRBJ2-5, with D possibly being TRBD1 (5 bases). Trimming took 1 base from V and 6 from J, leaving 12 bases between them. The CDR3 totals 14 residues. The germline V gene encodes CDR1 SEHNR and CDR2 FQNEAQ (reference sequence). The CDR3 reads CASSLGGQGQTQYF. CDR3 DNA: TGTGCCAGCAGCTTAGGAGGCCAGGGCCAGACCCAGTACTTC.

The rearrangement joins TRBV28 to TRBJ2-1; D could derive from TRBD1 or TRBD2 (6 bases each). The CDR3 runs 15 residues. Between the trimmed V and J ends, which lost 6 bases and 4 bases, there was a span of 16 bases. The germline V gene encodes CDR1 MDHEN and CDR2 SYDVKM. The CDR3 here is CASRLGGGVYNEQFF. The CDR3 nucleotides read TGTGCCAGCAGGTTAGGGGGAGGTGTTTACAATGAGCAGTTCTTC.

The rearrangement joins TRBV13 to TRBJ2-2; TRBD2 aligns across 7 bases. Germline V gives CDR1 PRHDT, CDR2 FYEKMQ (reference sequence). CDR3 length: 18 amino acids. After removal of 5 bases from V and 3 bases from J, the junction contained 15 bases not matched to a gene. The CDR3, as DNA: TGTGCCAGCAGCCTAGCTTCGTGGGAGGGTGAGGACACCGGGGAGCTGTTTTTT. Residues: CASSLASWEGEDTGELFF.

This chain links TRBV7-8 with TRBJ2-1; 8 positions agree with TRBD2. The CDR3 length is 14 residues. Germline trimming cut 5 bases from V and 6 bases from J; bases unmatched to any gene: 6. The V gene's germline CDR1 is SGHVS and CDR2 FQNEAQ. The CDR3 reads CASSREGRGNEQFF. In nucleotides, the CDR3 is TGTGCCAGCAGCCGGGAGGGCCGCGGCAATGAGCAGTTCTTC.

This clone appeared once. The genes are TRBV11-2 and TRBJ2-7; tentative D call: TRBD1 (5 bases). The CDR3 contains 12 residues. Germline CDR1 SGHAT, CDR2 FQNNGV. Trimming took off 6 bases at V and 3 bases at J, with 9 bases between the two ends. The CDR3 sequence: CASSFRVYEQYF. CDR3 DNA sequence: TGTGCCAGCAGTTTCAGGGTCTACGAGCAGTACTTC.

V is TRBV2 and J is TRBJ2-7; D gene uncertain. The CDR3 consists of 11 residues. Trimming removed 3 bases at V and 3 bases at J, with 3 bases between. Germline-derived CDR1 and CDR2 are SNHLY and FYNNEI. This chain's CDR3 is CASSDFYEQYF. The CDR3, as DNA: TGTGCCAGCAGTGATTTCTACGAGCAGTACTTC.

V and J are TRBV5-4 and TRBJ2-1; 7 positions agree with TRBD1. V gave up 2 bases and J gave up 1 base; unmatched junction bases: 9. The CDR3 length is 17 residues. Germline assignment: CDR1 SGHNT and CDR2 YYREEE (reference sequence). CDR3 nucleotide sequence: TGTGCCAGCAGCTTCTGGGAGACAGGGTATTCCTACAATGAGCAGTTCTTC. It translates to CASSFWETGYSYNEQFF.

The J gene is TRBJ2-3, the V gene TRBV7-9, with D perhaps matching TRBD2 (5 bases). The V gene's germline CDR1 is SEHNR and CDR2 FQNEAQ (reference sequence). This CDR3 is built from 13 residues. V lost 0 bases and J lost 4, with 5 bases in between. CDR3 bases: TGTGCCAGCAGCTTAGCGGGAGCAGATACGCAGTATTTT. Its protein is CASSLAGADTQYF. Drawing the rest from reference TRBV7-9 and TRBJ2-3, the complete variable domain is DTGVSQNPRHKITKRGQNVTFRCDPISEHNRLYWYRQTLGQGPEFLTYFQNEAQLEKSRLLSDRFSAERPKGSFSTLEIQRTEQGDSAMYLCASSLAGADTQYFGPGTRLTVL.

This clone was observed a handful of times. V and J are TRBV7-8 and TRBJ2-1, with D uncertain. Germline assignment: CDR1 SGHVS and CDR2 FQNEAQ. This CDR3 is 15 amino acids long. With 3 bases removed from V and 2 bases from J, the gap between germline ends came to 11 bases. For the CDR3, the DNA is TGTGCCAGCAGCTTTTCTCCGGCCCCCTACAATGAGCAGTTCTTC. It specifies CASSFSPAPYNEQFF.

The rearrangement links TRBV9 to TRBJ2-3; 9 nucleotides match TRBD2. The length of the CDR3 is 16 residues. Per the germline V gene, CDR1 is SGDLS and CDR2 is YYNGEE. V was pared by 6 bases and J by 5 bases, with 13 bases of the junction left unmatched. CDR3 loop: CASTRGAGGQVDTQYF. Written as DNA, the CDR3 is TGTGCCAGCACGCGGGGGGCGGGAGGGCAAGTAGATACGCAGTATTTT.

The rearrangement uses TRBV7-9 and TRBJ1-1; 7 bases match TRBD1. Trimming cost V 2 bases and J 4 bases; bases outside gene matches: 1. From germline, CDR1 is SEHNR and CDR2 FQNEAQ (reference sequence). The CDR3 covers 13 residues. The DNA of the CDR3 is TGTGCCAGCAGCTTACAGGGGGGCACTGAAGCTTTCTTT. Translated, it gives CASSLQGGTEAFF.

The genes are TRBV5-4 and TRBJ1-1; perhaps TRBD1 as D (5 bases). Germline CDR1 and CDR2: SGHNT and YYREEE (reference sequence). This CDR3 spans 11 amino acids. Trimming took 7 bases from V and 5 from J, leaving 9 bases between them. CDR3 sequence (DNA): TGTGCCAGCCAGGGCGGGACTGAAGCTTTCTTT. It encodes CASQGGTEAFF.

The chain is built from TRBV15 and TRBJ2-5; the D is unclear. The V end lost 0 bases, the J end lost 1 base, and 9 bases lay between the germline ends. The CDR3 has 15 residues. Germline CDR1 LNHNV, CDR2 YYDKDF (reference sequence). This CDR3 reads CATSREDAGQETQYF. DNA for the CDR3: TGTGCCACCAGCAGAGAAGACGCCGGCCAAGAGACCCAGTACTTC.